The 29 T cell receptor beta chains below all came from one sample that was sequenced in a study of blood T cells in healthy people across ages. The authors ran a second PCR of 7 to 11 cycles using a sample-barcoded 5' primer and a J-beta primer mix. MiXCR was run by TCRdb on the 5' RACE reads, yielding one entry per CDR3 protein. The table records approximately 1,700,000 distinct CDR3 sequences, 39% of them present only once. Material: blood. The source is a human donor in good health.

The chain carries TRBV20-1 and TRBJ2-1; 14 bases map to TRBD2. CDR1 is DFQATT and CDR2 is SNEGSKA in the germline V gene (reference sequence). CDR3 length: 19 amino acids. Germline trimming cut 3 bases from V and 0 bases from J; bases unmatched to any gene: 10. This chain's CDR3 is CSARPLQGTSGGSYNEQFF. DNA of the CDR3: TGCAGTGCTAGGCCCCTACAAGGGACTAGCGGGGGCTCCTACAATGAGCAGTTCTTC.

This clonotype occurred a few times. The V gene is TRBV7-9, the J gene TRBJ2-7, with D hard to call. This CDR3 is built from 13 residues. In germline, CDR1 is SEHNR, CDR2 FQNEAQ (reference sequence). The CDR3 is CASGLTGSYEQYF. Here the CDR3 DNA reads TGTGCTAGTGGTTTGACTGGTTCGTACGAGCAGTACTTC.

This clonotype was seen once. The gene calls are TRBV7-2 and TRBJ1-5; D is ambiguous. The CDR3 totals 15 residues. V dropped 1 base and J dropped 1 base, with 8 bases sitting between them. The germline CDR1 and CDR2 sequences are SGHTA and FQGNSA. For the CDR3, the DNA is TGTGCCAGCAGCTTAGAACATTACAGCAATCAGCCCCAGCATTTT. This sequence encodes CASSLEHYSNQPQHF.

The rearrangement uses TRBV7-8 and TRBJ2-2; possibly TRBD2 for D (5 bases). The CDR3 loop spans 15 amino acids. Trimming left V 5 bases short and J 2 bases short, with 12 bases between. Germline V lookup: CDR1 SGHVS, CDR2 FQNEAQ. This CDR3 reads CASSPSTGNTGELFF. Written as DNA, the CDR3 is TGTGCCAGCAGCCCTTCGACGGGAAACACCGGGGAGCTGTTTTTT.

This clonotype has only a few counts. The chain employs TRBV20-1 and TRBJ2-3, with TRBD2 matching over 8 bases. Trimming at V came to 7 bases and at J to 4 bases, leaving 7 bases not matched to a gene. The CDR3 consists of 13 residues. Germline values: CDR1 DFQATT, CDR2 SNEGSKA (reference sequence). The CDR3 loop reads CSESAGGSDTQYF. The CDR3, as DNA: TGCAGTGAGTCGGCGGGGGGTTCAGATACGCAGTATTTT.

On this clonotype itself: The junction does not match germline at one end; this may be a read error. CDR3 coding DNA: TGTGCCCGCAGCCCCCACTCTAGCGAGATAAGAGCCAAAAACATTCAGTACTTC. It translates to CARSPHSSEIRAKNIQYF. The chain uses TRBV7-6 and TRBJ2-4; possible D gene TRBD2, 6 bases. From germline, CDR1 is SGHVS and CDR2 FNYEAQ. The CDR3 loop spans 18 amino acids.

This clonotype has just a few counts. V is TRBV3-1 and J is TRBJ1-2; no reliable D call. Germline-derived CDR1 and CDR2 are LGHDT and YNNKEL (reference sequence). V was shortened by 5 bases and J by 4 bases, with 14 bases between the two germline ends. There are 14 residues in the CDR3. The CDR3 sequence is CASSKGNGGYGYTF. DNA for the CDR3: TGTGCCAGCAGCAAAGGGAATGGCGGCTATGGCTACACCTTC.

This clonotype turned up a few times. The chain combines TRBV7-2 with TRBJ2-4; 10 nucleotides line up with TRBD1. V was pared by 5 bases and J by 6 bases, with 7 bases of the junction left unmatched. The germline V gene has CDR1 SGHTA and CDR2 FQGNSA. This CDR3 contains 15 residues. In DNA form, the CDR3 reads TGTGCCAGCAGCAACGACAGGGGGCAGGCAAACATTCAGTACTTC. Amino acids: CASSNDRGQANIQYF.

The chain has TRBV7-2 and TRBJ1-2, with 11 bases matching TRBD1. The CDR3 extends over 15 amino acids. CDR1 and CDR2 (germline): SGHTA, FQGNSA. The trim removed 3 bases at V and 4 bases at J, leaving 4 bases unmatched. The CDR3 reads CASSFGQGASYGYTF. The CDR3 nucleotides read TGTGCCAGCAGCTTCGGACAGGGGGCCAGCTATGGCTACACCTTC.

This clonotype was seen a handful of times. A junction boundary mismatches the germline segment, possibly from a read error. The chain links TRBV27 to TRBJ1-5; D gene uncertain. This CDR3 comprises 14 residues. CDR1 is MNHEY, CDR2 SMNVEV, per germline (reference sequence). This chain's CDR3 is CAGSLGSSNQPQHF. Written as DNA, the CDR3 is TGTGCCGGCAGTCTCGGGAGCAGCAATCAGCCCCAGCATTTT.

The chain uses TRBV10-3 and TRBJ1-1, with D possibly matching TRBD1 (6 bases). Germline V gives CDR1 ENHRY, CDR2 SYGVKD. CDR3 size: 12 residues. V lost 6 bases, J lost 7 bases, and 12 bases lay in between. The CDR3 DNA reads TGTGCCATCAGGGCTACAGGGATTGAAGCTTTCTTT. Protein sequence: CAIRATGIEAFF.

The table lists this clonotype with a few counts. V is TRBV4-3 and J is TRBJ1-2, with TRBD1 as a possible D gene (5 bases). This CDR3 has 15 amino acids. Trimming stripped 1 base from V and 8 bases from J, with 17 bases between. CDR1 and CDR2 from the germline V gene are LGHNA and YSLEER. CDR3 bases: TGCGCCAGCAGCCAAGGGGATAGGGGAGTGCGAGGCTACACCTTC. Translation gives CASSQGDRGVRGYTF.

This rearrangement joins TRBV12-5 to TRBJ1-2; the match to TRBD1 covers 7 bases. Germline CDR1 is LGHNT and CDR2 is FRNRAP. CDR3 length equals 13 residues. With V trimmed by 5 bases and J by 8 bases, 8 bases remained unmatched. CDR3 amino acids: CASGVTGIYGYTF. CDR3 sequence (DNA): TGTGCTAGTGGTGTGACAGGGATTTACGGCTACACCTTC.

In this sample, this clonotype turned up a few times. This chain uses TRBV7-9 with TRBJ1-2; 7 positions match TRBD1. J gave up 4 bases and V 5 bases, and 7 bases lay outside the gene matches. Germline V gene sequence: CDR1 SEHNR, CDR2 FQNEAQ (reference sequence). This CDR3 has 14 amino acids. CDR3 sequence reads: CASSRDSNPYGYTF. The CDR3 bases are TGTGCCAGCAGCAGGGACAGCAACCCCTATGGCTACACCTTC.

The V and J genes are TRBV5-6 and TRBJ1-1; 8 positions match TRBD1. CDR3 length: 14 residues. J lost 7 bases, V lost 2 bases, and 7 bases had no gene match. CDR1 SGHDT and CDR2 YYEEEE come from the germline V gene. In DNA form, the CDR3 reads TGTGCCAGCAGCTTTTCAACAGGGGGTCGTGAAGCTTTCTTT. Its translation: CASSFSTGGREAFF.

The V gene is TRBV7-9, the J gene TRBJ1-1; possibly TRBD1 for D (6 bases). Germline CDR1 reads SEHNR; CDR2 reads FQNEAQ (reference sequence). Trimming took off 6 bases at V and 8 bases at J, with 10 bases between the two ends. The length of the CDR3 is 11 residues. This chain's CDR3 is CASSYRVEAFF. Written as DNA, the CDR3 is TGTGCCAGCAGTTACAGGGTAGAAGCTTTCTTT.

The CDR3 region is CASSQMVSRTEAFF. The CDR3 nucleotides read TGCGCCAGCAGCCAGATGGTTTCGCGTACTGAAGCTTTCTTT. The chain employs TRBV4-3 and TRBJ1-1, with no clear D. The V and J ends lost 3 bases and 5 bases respectively, with 13 bases between them. The germline gives CDR1 LGHNA, CDR2 YSLEER. This CDR3 is built from 14 residues.

V is TRBV5-5 and J is TRBJ1-5; 7 bases fit TRBD1. Germline V gene data show CDR1 as SGHKS and CDR2 as YYEKEE (reference sequence). The CDR3 consists of 14 residues. V was clipped by 4 bases and J by 6 bases; unmatched bases: 7. The chain's CDR3 is CASSPAQGRQPQHF. The CDR3 nucleotides read TGTGCCAGCAGCCCCGCACAGGGGCGTCAGCCCCAGCATTTT.

This chain uses TRBV5-6 with TRBJ2-4; TRBD1 agrees at 7 bases. CDR3 length equals 14 residues. V trimming: 4 bases; J trimming: 4 bases; junction bases outside the gene matches: 5. CDR1 is SGHDT, CDR2 YYEEEE, per germline. CDR3 loop: CASSGTDLKNIQYF. The DNA of the CDR3 is TGTGCCAGCAGCGGGACAGATCTTAAAAACATTCAGTACTTC.

This chain links TRBV20-1 with TRBJ1-1, with D possibly being TRBD1 (6 bases). V lost 5 bases and J 7 bases, leaving 17 bases between the germline ends. The germline V gene has CDR1 DFQATT and CDR2 SNEGSKA (reference sequence). There are 13 residues in the CDR3. This CDR3 reads CSAALTGQIEAFF. CDR3 coding DNA: TGCAGTGCTGCCCTGACAGGCCAGATTGAAGCTTTCTTT.

The chain combines TRBV7-2 with TRBJ1-3; possibly TRBD1 for D (6 bases). This CDR3 spans 14 amino acids. The ends were cut back, 4 bases at V and 16 bases at J, with 23 bases in the middle. Germline values: CDR1 SGHTA, CDR2 FQGNSA. In DNA form, the CDR3 reads TGTGCCAGCAGCTCCAACAGGGTGGCAAACACCGTGTATTTT. Protein sequence: CASSSNRVANTVYF. Variable domain in full (rest from reference TRBV7-2 and TRBJ1-3): GAGVSQSPSNKVTEKGKDVELRCDPISGHTALYWYRQSLGQGLEFLIYFQGNSAPDKSGLPSDRFSAERTGGSVSTLTIQRTQQEDSAVYLCASSSNRVANTVYFGEGSWLTVV.

This clonotype was counted only a few times. J is TRBJ2-2 and V is TRBV5-1; no clear D gene. With 4 bases removed from V and 3 bases from J, the gap between germline ends came to 10 bases. Germline values: CDR1 SGHRS, CDR2 YFSETQ. CDR3 size: 14 residues. The DNA for the CDR3 is TGCGCCAGCAGCCTGGATCCGTACACCGGGGAGCTGTTTTTT. It encodes CASSLDPYTGELFF. Based on the CDR3 plus reference TRBV5-1 and TRBJ2-2, the full variable domain is KAGVTQTPRYLIKTRGQQVTLSCSPISGHRSVSWYQQTPGQGLQFLFEYFSETQRNKGNFPGRFSGRQFSNSRSEMNVSTLELGDSALYLCASSLDPYTGELFFGEGSRLTVL.

The gene calls are TRBV5-1 and TRBJ1-2; tentative D call: TRBD1 (5 bases). The germline gives CDR1 SGHRS, CDR2 YFSETQ. The length of the CDR3 is 15 residues. V was pared by 0 bases and J by 5 bases, with 14 bases between. CDR3 loop: CASSLADTLFYGYTF. CDR3 coding DNA: TGCGCCAGCAGCTTGGCGGACACGTTGTTTTATGGCTACACCTTC.

With regard to this clonotype: A read error may produce the germline difference seen at one junction end. The chain employs TRBV25-1 and TRBJ2-6; 10 bases map to TRBD1. CDR1 is MGHDK, CDR2 SYGVNS, per germline. There are 22 residues in the CDR3. The CDR3 coding sequence is TGTGCCAGCAGTGCAACAACCGGGACAGGGGTCCCGACCGACTCTGGGGCCAACGCCCTGACTTTC. It is translated as CASSATTGTGVPTDSGANALTF.

The chain links TRBV29-1 to TRBJ2-3; the D is unclear. Germline V gene data show CDR1 as SQVTM and CDR2 as ANQGSEA. Trimming cost V 1 base and J 0 bases, with 8 bases left between them. The CDR3 has 14 amino acids. The chain's CDR3 is CSVEASSSTDTQYF. CDR3 sequence (DNA): TGCAGCGTTGAAGCCTCGTCTAGCACAGATACGCAGTATTTT.

This sequence joins TRBV7-2 and TRBJ2-7, with 9 bases identical to TRBD2. V was pared by 2 bases and J by 3 bases, with 2 bases of the junction left unmatched. From germline, CDR1 is SGHTA and CDR2 FQGNSA. The CDR3 loop spans 14 amino acids. The DNA for the CDR3 is TGTGCCAGCAGCTTAATGCGGGAGGGCTACGAGCAGTACTTC. Translation: CASSLMREGYEQYF.

This clonotype showed up many times. The rearrangement joins TRBV20-1 to TRBJ2-7; D tentatively fits TRBD1 or TRBD2 (5 bases each). The germline V gene encodes CDR1 DFQATT and CDR2 SNEGSKA (reference sequence). This CDR3 is built from 12 residues. For the CDR3, the DNA is TGCAGCGCCGGGGACGGCTCCTACGAGCAGTACTTC. Protein product: CSAGDGSYEQYF.

The chain has TRBV20-1 and TRBJ2-7; D may be TRBD1 (6 bases). The V and J ends lost 5 bases and 3 bases respectively, with 14 bases between them. Germline V gene lookup returns CDR1 DFQATT and CDR2 SNEGSKA (reference sequence). This CDR3 comprises 13 residues. Here the CDR3 DNA reads TGCAGTGCTTGGCCTACAGGGAGCTACGAGCAGTACTTC. This gives the protein CSAWPTGSYEQYF.

The CDR3 loop is CSATDPRGSTEAFF. The CDR3 DNA is TGCAGTGCTACAGACCCCAGGGGAAGTACTGAAGCTTTCTTT. V and J are TRBV20-1 and TRBJ1-1, with D possibly matching TRBD1 (6 bases). This CDR3 has 14 residues. Trimming took 4 bases from V and 5 from J, leaving 17 bases between them. CDR1 is DFQATT and CDR2 is SNEGSKA in the germline V gene (reference sequence).